The next 24 T cell receptor beta chains were all read from a single sample in a study of T-cell reconstitution after alpha-beta-depleted transplantation in children. The TCRbeta library incorporated unique molecular identifiers. Via MiXCR, TCRdb re-called the PCR reads, giving one row per CDR3 protein. The sample lists over 150,000 distinct CDR3 sequences; more than 12% were seen once. Sequenced material: PBMCs from the stem cell graft donor, taken from the stem cell graft. Receptors were obtained from a human donor who donated a stem cell graft to a child with acute lymphoblastic leukemia.

V is TRBV6-1 and J is TRBJ2-7; D not certain. CDR3 length equals 13 residues. Germline V gene sequence: CDR1 MNHNS, CDR2 SASEGT. V was shortened by 3 bases and J by 0 bases, with 6 bases between the two germline ends. Written as DNA, the CDR3 is TGTGCCAGCAGTGACGACAACTCCTACGAGCAGTACTTC. It yields the protein CASSDDNSYEQYF.

V and J are TRBV20-1 and TRBJ2-1, with no clear D. CDR3 length: 12 amino acids. Germline V gene lookup returns CDR1 DFQATT and CDR2 SNEGSKA (reference sequence). Deletions cut 0 bases from V and 9 bases from J, with 9 bases between. As DNA, the CDR3 is TGCAGTGCTAGAGAAATAGATCCTGAGCAGTTCTTC. This codes for CSAREIDPEQFF.

This clonotype appeared many times. The V call is TRBV14, the J call TRBJ2-7; no clear D. The CDR3 is 13 residues long. Trimming took off 0 bases at V and 6 bases at J, with 9 bases between the two ends. Germline V gene lookup returns CDR1 SGHDN and CDR2 FVKESK. CDR3 sequence reads: CASSQDISSEQYF. For the CDR3, the DNA is TGTGCCAGCAGCCAAGATATCAGTTCCGAGCAGTACTTC.

This clonotype came up many times. V and J are TRBV7-2 and TRBJ2-5, with D unresolved. The V and J ends lost 5 bases and 5 bases respectively, with 12 bases between them. This CDR3 has 13 amino acids. Germline V lookup: CDR1 SGHTA, CDR2 FQGNSA. The CDR3 protein is CASSTAVTETQYF. The CDR3 bases are TGTGCCAGCAGCACGGCCGTGACGGAGACCCAGTACTTC.

This clonotype has ten or more counts. The chain joins TRBV10-3 to TRBJ2-5; 9 nucleotides agree with TRBD2. The CDR3 spans 14 residues. Germline CDR1 is ENHRY and CDR2 is SYGVKD. V shed 3 bases, J shed 3 bases, and the junction held 2 bases outside the gene matches. This CDR3 is CAISESSGEETQYF. The CDR3 coding sequence is TGTGCCATCAGTGAATCTAGCGGGGAAGAGACCCAGTACTTC.

This clonotype was observed a handful of times. This chain joins TRBV18 and TRBJ1-3; D call uncertain. V was pared by 5 bases and J by 4 bases, with 18 bases between. CDR3 length: 16 residues. Germline V lookup: CDR1 KGHSH, CDR2 LQKENI. The CDR3: CASSELTLSGGNTIYF. CDR3 DNA sequence: TGTGCCAGCTCAGAACTGACGCTATCCGGAGGAAACACCATATATTTT. Variable domain in full (rest from reference TRBV18 and TRBJ1-3): NAGVMQNPRHLVRRRGQEARLRCSPMKGHSHVYWYRQLPEEGLKFMVYLQKENIIDESGMPKERFSAEFPKEGPSILRIQQVVRGDSAAYFCASSELTLSGGNTIYFGEGSWLTVV.

This clonotype was counted at least ten times. The chain combines TRBV5-6 with TRBJ2-7; no firm D call. V was trimmed by 1 base and J by 5 bases, leaving 1 base between them. This CDR3 is built from 10 residues. CDR1 is SGHDT, CDR2 YYEEEE, per germline. CDR3 sequence: CASSLHEQYF. The CDR3 DNA sequence: TGTGCCAGCAGCTTGCACGAGCAGTACTTC.

The table lists this clonotype with many counts. The rearrangement links TRBV7-9 to TRBJ2-4; 8 positions agree with TRBD2. The germline V gene has CDR1 SEHNR and CDR2 FQNEAQ (reference sequence). V lost 8 bases and J lost 2; bases outside the gene matches: 14. The CDR3 totals 17 residues. CDR3 in DNA: TGTGCCAGCGAGACTAGCGCTCCCTTGGGGTCCAAAAACATTCAGTACTTC. Its translation: CASETSAPLGSKNIQYF.

This clonotype appeared many times. The CDR3 loop reads CAARQAGANVLTF. The CDR3 nucleotides are TGTGCCGCCCGACAGGCTGGGGCCAACGTCCTGACTTTC. The rearrangement links TRBV10-3 to TRBJ2-6; perhaps TRBD1 as D (6 bases). Germline assignment: CDR1 ENHRY and CDR2 SYGVKD. The V end lost 11 bases, the J end lost 2 bases, and 10 bases lay between the germline ends. This CDR3 comprises 13 residues.

This clonotype came up many times. The V and J genes are TRBV7-8 and TRBJ2-2; 11 bases align to TRBD2. Unmatched junction bases numbered 4, after V lost 0 bases and J lost 7 bases. Germline values: CDR1 SGHVS, CDR2 FQNEAQ. The length of the CDR3 is 16 residues. The CDR3 sequence is CASSLALTSGSGELFF. CDR3 in DNA: TGTGCCAGCAGCTTAGCGCTCACTAGCGGGAGCGGGGAGCTGTTTTTT.

This clonotype was counted many times. The chain employs TRBV20-1 and TRBJ1-1; D ambiguous. CDR1 and CDR2 (germline): DFQATT, SNEGSKA (reference sequence). This CDR3 is built from 18 residues. V was cut by 0 bases and J by 1 base, with 21 bases left in between. CDR3 sequence (DNA): TGCAGTGCTAGAGAGGGGTTAGGCCTCCCCAACACGAACACTGAAGCTTTCTTT. It codes for CSAREGLGLPNTNTEAFF.

CDR3 coding DNA: TGTGCCAGCAGCTTAGCGCAAGGGTGGGCGAGCTCCTACGAGCAGTACTTC. Translated: CASSLAQGWASSYEQYF. V and J are TRBV7-9 and TRBJ2-7; D gene unclear. V was clipped by 0 bases and J by 0 bases, with 15 bases between them. This CDR3 region has 17 residues. Per germline, CDR1 SEHNR and CDR2 FQNEAQ (reference sequence).

CDR3 loop: CASSSQRTSGMPEQYF. CDR3 bases: TGTGCCAGCAGCTCCCAGCGGACTAGCGGGATGCCCGAGCAGTACTTC. This rearrangement joins TRBV7-6 to TRBJ2-7; TRBD2 matches 12 bases. In germline, CDR1 is SGHVS, CDR2 FNYEAQ. V shed 4 bases and J 6 bases; nucleotides not matched to a gene: 10. The CDR3 loop spans 16 amino acids.

This clonotype came up many times. V usage is TRBV5-1 and J usage is TRBJ2-3; a possible D gene is TRBD2 (5 bases). The CDR3 loop spans 14 amino acids. Germline V gene data show CDR1 as SGHRS and CDR2 as YFSETQ. The V end lost 6 bases, the J end lost 2 bases, and 13 bases lay between the germline ends. This CDR3 reads CASTQMTNTDTQYF. The CDR3 region has the DNA TGCGCCAGCACCCAGATGACTAACACAGATACGCAGTATTTT.

This clonotype was seen ten or more times. The chain uses TRBV12-3 or TRBV12-4 and TRBJ1-2; TRBD1 agrees at 9 bases. The CDR3 totals 13 residues. V was pared by 6 bases and J by 8 bases, with 7 bases of the junction left unmatched. The CDR3 loop reads CASRITGGEGYTF. CDR3 DNA: TGTGCCAGCAGAATTACAGGGGGCGAAGGCTACACCTTC.

This clonotype was seen ten or more times. This sequence joins TRBV12-3 or TRBV12-4 and TRBJ2-1; D possibly matches TRBD1 or TRBD2 (5 bases each). V lost 5 bases to trimming and J lost 8 bases, with 19 bases between them. The CDR3 totals 15 residues. CDR3 nucleotide sequence: TGTGCCAGCAGTCGGTCCGGGACCAAAGGCGATGAGCAGTTCTTC. This gives the protein CASSRSGTKGDEQFF.

This clonotype has a count of ten or more. J is TRBJ2-2 and V is TRBV12-3 or TRBV12-4; D uncertain. Trimming stripped 9 bases from V and 6 bases from J, with 14 bases between. The CDR3 length is 13 residues. The CDR3 DNA reads TGTGCCAGTGAGGAGTCACCTTCCGGGGAGCTGTTTTTT. Amino acid sequence: CASEESPSGELFF.

This clonotype was seen at least ten times. The chain joins TRBV12-3 or TRBV12-4 to TRBJ2-3, with 7 bases matching TRBD2. V lost 2 bases, J lost 2 bases, and 7 bases stayed unmatched. The CDR3 is 16 amino acids. CDR3 DNA sequence: TGTGCCAGCAGTTTAAACCCTAGCGGCTTCACAGATACGCAGTATTTT. This gives the protein CASSLNPSGFTDTQYF.

Ten or more counts support this clonotype. The rearrangement joins TRBV5-1 to TRBJ2-3; weak D call: TRBD2 (6 bases). Trimming removed 0 bases from V and 1 base from J, with 9 bases in between. The CDR3 contains 15 residues. Germline V gives CDR1 SGHRS, CDR2 YFSETQ. The CDR3 DNA reads TGCGCCAGCAGCTTGGCCGGGGGTGGCACAGATACGCAGTATTTT. It translates to CASSLAGGGTDTQYF.

This clonotype was recorded many times. At one of its ends the junction is not consistent with the germline gene, which may arise from a read error. This chain joins TRBV6-1 and TRBJ2-5, with D perhaps matching TRBD1 (6 bases). CDR1 and CDR2 (germline): MNHNS, SASEGT. There are 13 residues in the CDR3. This CDR3 reads CASCDRIKETQYF. CDR3 coding DNA: TGTGCCAGCTGTGACAGGATAAAAGAGACCCAGTACTTC.

In its sample, this clonotype was seen once. Compared with germline, one end of the junction differs, possibly owing to a read error. The CDR3 spells CPSSQVSRDRGRGGYTF. The CDR3 nucleotides read TGTCCCAGCAGCCAAGTTTCTCGGGACAGGGGGCGAGGTGGCTACACCTTC. The chain combines TRBV3-1 with TRBJ1-2; 12 positions agree with TRBD1. CDR3 size: 17 residues. Per germline, CDR1 LGHDT and CDR2 YNNKEL (reference sequence).

This clonotype was seen at least ten times. This chain connects TRBV2 to TRBJ2-3; D perhaps matches TRBD1 (6 bases). The V and J ends lost 4 bases and 5 bases respectively, with 16 bases between them. The CDR3 is 15 amino acids. Germline V gene lookup returns CDR1 SNHLY and CDR2 FYNNEI. CDR3 bases: TGTGCCAGCAGTGCAGGGGTGAGGACCGGAGATACGCAGTATTTT. It is translated as CASSAGVRTGDTQYF.

The chain uses TRBV5-6 and TRBJ2-5, with a weak D call TRBD1 (6 bases). The V gene lost 3 bases and the J gene lost 3 bases, with 6 bases spanning the gap. The CDR3 length is 12 residues. The germline V gene encodes CDR1 SGHDT and CDR2 YYEEEE. The CDR3 protein is CASSWTEETQYF. The CDR3 region has the DNA TGTGCCAGCAGCTGGACAGAAGAGACCCAGTACTTC.

This clonotype was observed many times. The V gene is TRBV12-3 or TRBV12-4, the J gene TRBJ1-2; a possible D gene is TRBD1 (5 bases). V lost 4 bases, J lost 4 bases, and 7 bases lay in between. The CDR3 spans 12 residues. DNA for the CDR3: TGTGCCAGCAGTTCCGGGGGCTATGGCTACACCTTC. Encoded protein: CASSSGGYGYTF.